The 30 T cell receptor beta chains presented below share a single source sample, sequenced in a study of control samples from healthy donors and cancer patients. Assay: immunoSEQ multiplex PCR; the TCRdb copy retains only in-frame clones and omits some. This sample has roughly 100,000 clones, with under 95% found just once. The sequencing input was blood. The receptors were gathered from a woman aged 18-35 years in good health.

The gene calls are TRBV12-3 or TRBV12-4 and TRBJ1-2; tentative D call: TRBD1 (5 bases). V was pared by 3 bases and J by 7 bases, with 12 bases between. The CDR3 sequence is 13 residues long. The DNA of the CDR3 is TGTGCCAGCAGTTTGGGGGTGTCGCCTGGCTACACCTTC. Its translation: CASSLGVSPGYTF.

The V gene is TRBV5-6, the J gene TRBJ2-3, with a possible D match to TRBD1 (5 bases). CDR1 and CDR2 (germline): SGHDT, YYEEEE. With 7 bases removed from V and 5 bases from J, the gap between germline ends came to 14 bases. This CDR3 is 13 amino acids long. The CDR3 nucleotides are TGTGCCAGCGGACGGTTAGGACAAGATACGCAGTATTTT. This encodes CASGRLGQDTQYF. The variable domain in full, with the rest retrieved from reference TRBV5-6 and TRBJ2-3, is DAGVTQSPTHLIKTRGQQVTLRCSPKSGHDTVSWYQQALGQGPQFIFQYYEEEERQRGNFPDRFSGHQFPNYSSELNVNALLLGDSALYLCASGRLGQDTQYFGPGTRLTVL.

This chain uses TRBV6-5 with TRBJ1-1, with 7 bases lining up with TRBD1. CDR3 size: 16 residues. Looked up from germline, CDR1 is MNHEY and CDR2 is SVGAGI. Trimming took 0 bases from V and 0 from J; bases not matched to a gene: 4. This CDR3 is CASSYSRGGVNTEAFF. The CDR3, as DNA: TGTGCCAGCAGTTACTCCAGAGGGGGCGTGAACACTGAAGCTTTCTTT.

The J gene is TRBJ1-1, the V gene TRBV12-3 or TRBV12-4; no reliable D call. CDR3 size: 11 residues. V was shortened by 8 bases and J by 4 bases, with 8 bases between the two germline ends. Here the CDR3 DNA reads TGTGCCAGCCGGATTATCACTGAAGCTTTCTTT. This gives the protein CASRIITEAFF.

In DNA form, the CDR3 reads TGCGCCAGCAGCCAAAAAGTGACTAGGGCAGCTGAAGCTTTCTTT. It translates to CASSQKVTRAAEAFF. The chain employs TRBV4-1 and TRBJ1-1, with D uncertain. Trimming left V 2 bases short and J 6 bases short, with 16 bases between. Germline lookup yields CDR1 MGHRA and CDR2 YSYEKL. CDR3 length equals 15 residues.

This chain joins TRBV4-1 and TRBJ2-1; D gene uncertain. Germline lookup yields CDR1 MGHRA and CDR2 YSYEKL. V was clipped by 0 bases and J by 0 bases, with 12 bases between them. This CDR3 has 17 residues. CDR3 region: CASSQDSPKSSYNEQFF. The CDR3, as DNA: TGCGCCAGCAGCCAAGATTCTCCGAAGAGCTCCTACAATGAGCAGTTCTTC.

V gene TRBV9 combines with J gene TRBJ2-7; D unresolved. This CDR3 comprises 14 residues. CDR1 is SGDLS, CDR2 YYNGEE, per germline. With 4 bases removed from V and 2 bases from J, the gap between germline ends came to 13 bases. CDR3 in amino acids: CASSPPGPPYEQYF. The CDR3 DNA reads TGTGCCAGCAGCCCTCCAGGCCCCCCCTACGAGCAGTACTTC.

The chain employs TRBV7-9 and TRBJ1-5; TRBD1 matches at 10 bases. Germline values: CDR1 SEHNR, CDR2 FQNEAQ (reference sequence). The CDR3 extends over 15 amino acids. V gave up 5 bases and J gave up 5 bases; unmatched junction bases: 6. The DNA of the CDR3 is TGTGCCAGCAGCGCGGGGACAGGGGACTATCAGCCCCAGCATTTT. It specifies CASSAGTGDYQPQHF.

This chain links TRBV6-5 with TRBJ1-6; D ambiguous. CDR1 is MNHEY, CDR2 SVGAGI, per germline. This CDR3 has 13 amino acids. Trimming stripped 6 bases from V and 10 bases from J, with 13 bases between. CDR3 residues: CASSLWPASPLHF. The CDR3, as DNA: TGTGCCAGCAGCTTATGGCCCGCATCACCCCTCCACTTT.

V is TRBV7-9 and J is TRBJ2-5, with D possibly matching TRBD1 (5 bases). This CDR3 has 16 amino acids. The germline CDR1 and CDR2 sequences are SEHNR and FQNEAQ (reference sequence). Trimming shortened V by 7 bases and J by 5 bases, and 23 bases separated the two germline ends. The CDR3 DNA sequence: TGTGCCAGCACCCCTCGTGGGGCGCTCGGTTCTGAGACCCAGTACTTC. Translation: CASTPRGALGSETQYF.

The rearrangement joins TRBV19 to TRBJ2-7, with D hard to call. Germline CDR1 and CDR2: LNHDA and SQIVND (reference sequence). This CDR3 spans 12 amino acids. V was cut by 8 bases and J by 2 bases, with 10 bases left in between. CDR3 in DNA: TGTGCCAGTTCAAAGACGACCTACGAGCAGTACTTC. Encoded protein: CASSKTTYEQYF.

V usage is TRBV3-1 (or the pseudogene TRBV3-2) and J usage is TRBJ2-1; 9 nucleotides agree with TRBD1. The CDR3 is made up of 16 amino acids. The germline V gene has CDR1 LGHDT and CDR2 YNNKEL (reference sequence). V shed 1 base and J 6 bases; nucleotides not matched to a gene: 7. CDR3 amino acids: CASSQASQGAINEQFF. As DNA, the CDR3 is TGTGCCAGCAGCCAAGCCTCACAGGGGGCGATCAATGAGCAGTTCTTC.

The genes are TRBV5-8 and TRBJ1-2; D not certain. V lost 4 bases and J 5 bases, leaving 18 bases between the germline ends. Germline assignment: CDR1 SGHTS and CDR2 YDEGEE. CDR3 length: 15 residues. The CDR3 DNA reads TGTGCCAGCAGCCCACGAGGCGCGGTGGAATATGGCTACACCTTC. Its translation is CASSPRGAVEYGYTF.

This chain uses TRBV19 with TRBJ1-2, with 7 bases identical to TRBD1. From germline, CDR1 is LNHDA and CDR2 SQIVND (reference sequence). J was trimmed by 8 bases and V by 7 bases; bases with no gene match: 10. The CDR3 is 13 amino acids. The CDR3 loop is CASTKIGTAGYTF. CDR3 DNA: TGTGCCAGTACAAAAATCGGGACAGCGGGCTACACCTTC.

The CDR3 sequence: CASSFSGGRVEQYF. As DNA, the CDR3 is TGTGCCAGCAGCTTTAGCGGGGGAAGGGTCGAGCAGTACTTC. This chain uses TRBV5-4 with TRBJ2-7; 9 positions agree with TRBD2. The CDR3 totals 14 residues. Germline V gene lookup returns CDR1 SGHNT and CDR2 YYREEE (reference sequence). Losses at the gene ends were 2 bases for V and 6 bases for J; bases not matched to a gene: 6.

The V gene is TRBV9, the J gene TRBJ1-2, with D unclear. Germline assignment: CDR1 SGDLS and CDR2 YYNGEE. Trimming left V 0 bases short and J 4 bases short, with 10 bases between. CDR3 length: 14 residues. The CDR3 spells CASSVEEHLYGYTF. CDR3 in DNA: TGTGCCAGCAGCGTAGAAGAACATCTCTATGGCTACACCTTC.

This clone was seen just once. This CDR3 reads CAWSDREEAFF. The DNA for the CDR3 is TGTGCCTGGAGTGACAGAGAGGAAGCTTTCTTT. The genes are TRBV30 and TRBJ1-1; D gene unclear. This CDR3 region has 11 residues. Germline V gene sequence: CDR1 GTSNPN, CDR2 SVGIG (reference sequence). V lost 1 base and J lost 8, with 8 bases in between. Full variable domain (remainder filled in from reference TRBV30 and TRBJ1-1): SQTIHQWPATLVQPVGSPLSLECTVEGTSNPNLYWYRQAAGRGLQLLFYSVGIGQISSEVPQNLSASRPQDRQFILSSKKLLLSDSGFYLCAWSDREEAFFGQGTRLTVV.

The chain has TRBV7-6 and TRBJ2-1; 7 positions match TRBD2. In germline, CDR1 is SGHVS, CDR2 FNYEAQ. The CDR3 is made up of 18 amino acids. The J segment lost 1 base and the V segment lost 0 bases, leaving 9 bases of the junction unmatched. The CDR3 loop is CASSLALASGLSYNEQFF. CDR3 nucleotides: TGTGCCAGCAGCTTAGCGCTGGCTAGCGGACTATCCTACAATGAGCAGTTCTTC.

This rearrangement joins TRBV6-5 to TRBJ1-6; tentative D call: TRBD1 (6 bases). CDR3 length: 15 amino acids. Germline-derived CDR1 and CDR2 are MNHEY and SVGAGI. Trimming removed 0 bases from V and 7 bases from J, with 10 bases in between. CDR3: CASSYSGQYNSPLHF. The CDR3 DNA reads TGTGCCAGCAGTTACTCGGGACAATACAATTCACCCCTCCACTTT.

CDR3 region: CAWTAGARANQPQHF. CDR3 DNA sequence: TGTGCCTGGACAGCAGGGGCCAGAGCCAATCAGCCCCAGCATTTT. This chain joins TRBV30 and TRBJ1-5; possibly TRBD1 for D (6 bases). V gave up 4 bases and J gave up 3 bases, with 16 bases separating them. Germline V gene sequence: CDR1 GTSNPN, CDR2 SVGIG (reference sequence). This CDR3 spans 15 amino acids.

The chain employs TRBV4-3 and TRBJ1-3; no reliable D call. CDR3 length: 15 residues. The germline gives CDR1 LGHNA, CDR2 YSLEER. V was shortened by 4 bases and J by 0 bases, with 10 bases between the two germline ends. CDR3 nucleotide sequence: TGCGCCAGCAGCCCTAGCCCCATCTCTGGAAACACCATATATTTT. It specifies CASSPSPISGNTIYF.

The chain couples TRBV19 to TRBJ1-5; D is unresolved. V was cut by 4 bases and J by 6 bases, with 16 bases left in between. The germline CDR1 and CDR2 sequences are LNHDA and SQIVND (reference sequence). There are 15 residues in the CDR3. CDR3 amino acids: CASSTLNISPQPQHF. The CDR3 region has the DNA TGTGCCAGTAGTACCCTTAACATTTCCCCTCAGCCCCAGCATTTT.

This clone was observed a handful of times. The V gene is TRBV7-8, the J gene TRBJ2-1; D is unresolved. Trimming stripped 6 bases from V and 7 bases from J, with 7 bases between. This CDR3 has 11 residues. CDR1 and CDR2 (germline): SGHVS, FQNEAQ. CDR3 sequence: CASRMSNEQFF. Written as DNA, the CDR3 is TGTGCCAGCAGAATGAGTAATGAGCAGTTCTTC.

V usage is TRBV10-3 and J usage is TRBJ2-3; a weak D match, TRBD2 (5 bases). CDR3 size: 13 residues. Trimming shortened V by 10 bases and J by 1 base, and 12 bases separated the two germline ends. Germline V lookup: CDR1 ENHRY, CDR2 SYGVKD. CDR3 loop: CASEAGRTDTQYF. The CDR3 DNA reads TGTGCCAGCGAGGCGGGCCGCACAGATACGCAGTATTTT.

In DNA form, the CDR3 reads TGTGCCACCAGACCCCGGGCCAACAATGAGCAGTTCTTC. This gives the protein CATRPRANNEQFF. V usage is TRBV24-1 and J usage is TRBJ2-1, with D uncertain. Trimming pared 7 bases from V and 5 bases from J, leaving 11 bases between. CDR3 length: 13 amino acids. Per germline, CDR1 KGHDR and CDR2 SFDVKD.

V and J are TRBV2 and TRBJ2-5; D is unclear. The germline gives CDR1 SNHLY, CDR2 FYNNEI. The CDR3 is made up of 12 amino acids. Trimming left V 4 bases short and J 5 bases short, with 8 bases between. The chain's CDR3 is CASSGTVETQYF. The CDR3 bases are TGTGCCAGCAGTGGTACGGTGGAGACCCAGTACTTC.

CDR3 region: CASSEGVITGSQPQHF. The CDR3 region has the DNA TGTGCCAGCAGTGAAGGAGTTATAACAGGGTCTCAGCCCCAGCATTTT. The chain joins TRBV6-1 to TRBJ1-5, with D possibly matching TRBD1 (6 bases). V lost 1 base to trimming and J lost 6 bases, with 16 bases between them. The CDR3 is 16 amino acids. Per germline, CDR1 MNHNS and CDR2 SASEGT.

The chain recombines TRBV6-5 with TRBJ1-3; D gene uncertain. This CDR3 is 13 amino acids long. V lost 3 bases and J 4 bases, leaving 7 bases between the germline ends. Germline CDR1 reads MNHEY; CDR2 reads SVGAGI. This chain's CDR3 is CASSYGAGNTIYF. As DNA, the CDR3 is TGTGCCAGCAGTTATGGTGCCGGAAACACCATATATTTT.

The genes are TRBV6-5 and TRBJ2-6, with D possibly being TRBD1 (6 bases). Germline-derived CDR1 and CDR2 are MNHEY and SVGAGI. The ends were cut back, 1 base at V and 4 bases at J, with 11 bases in the middle. The CDR3 extends over 16 amino acids. DNA for the CDR3: TGTGCCAGCAGTTACTTTAAGGGGGTAGGGGCCAACGTCCTGACTTTC. Protein sequence: CASSYFKGVGANVLTF.

Turning to this clone: In the same sample, other DNA sequences code for this CDR3. This rearrangement joins TRBV7-2 to TRBJ2-7; D ambiguous. CDR3 length: 13 amino acids. Germline V gene lookup returns CDR1 SGHTA and CDR2 FQGNSA. Trimming left V 4 bases short and J 2 bases short, with 9 bases between. CDR3 amino acids: CASSSGGAYEQYF. Here the CDR3 DNA reads TGTGCCAGCAGCTCCGGTGGGGCCTACGAGCAGTACTTC.